This TCR beta chain was recovered during a study of post-analysis software for immune sequencing data. The length of the CDR3 is 18 residues. Between the trimmed V and J ends, which lost 3 bases and 5 bases, there was a span of 25 bases. The germline CDR1 and CDR2 sequences are MDHEN and SYDVKM. About this clonotype: What it binds is unknown.

Study-wide results and limits: Controls had significantly higher normalized Chao1 diversity than multiple sclerosis patients. Roughly 5 TRBV segments were significantly more frequent in patients than in controls. TRBV5-6, TRBV5-1 and TRBV20-1 were among these segments.

The TCR beta cDNA libraries carried unique molecular identifiers. A population of about 0.9 to 10 million T cells gave rise to approximately 530,000 cDNA molecules. Each CDR3 protein is one row after TCRdb ran MiXCR on the PCR reads. The sample lists approximately 440,000 distinct CDR3 sequences; around 40% were seen once. The V and J genes are TRBV28 and TRBJ1-2; D is uncertain. The sample comprised blood. The receptor was derived from a girl aged 10 to 17 with multiple sclerosis. The CDR3 spells CASSFRRSDLSFLYGYTF. CDR3 sequence (DNA): TGTGCCAGCAGTTTTCGTCGCTCAGACCTGTCTTTTTTATATGGCTACACCTTC.